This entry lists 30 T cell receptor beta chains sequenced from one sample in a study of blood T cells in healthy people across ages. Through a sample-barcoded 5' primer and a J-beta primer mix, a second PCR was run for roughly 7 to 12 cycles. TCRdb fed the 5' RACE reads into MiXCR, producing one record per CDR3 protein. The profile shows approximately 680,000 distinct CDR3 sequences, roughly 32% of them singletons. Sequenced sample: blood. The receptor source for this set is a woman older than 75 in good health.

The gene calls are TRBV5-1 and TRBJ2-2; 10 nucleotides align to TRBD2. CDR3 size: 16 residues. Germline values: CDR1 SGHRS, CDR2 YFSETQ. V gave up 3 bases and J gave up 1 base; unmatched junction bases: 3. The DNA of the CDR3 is TGCGCCAGCAGCTGGGGGACTAGCGTGAACACCGGGGAGCTGTTTTTT. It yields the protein CASSWGTSVNTGELFF.

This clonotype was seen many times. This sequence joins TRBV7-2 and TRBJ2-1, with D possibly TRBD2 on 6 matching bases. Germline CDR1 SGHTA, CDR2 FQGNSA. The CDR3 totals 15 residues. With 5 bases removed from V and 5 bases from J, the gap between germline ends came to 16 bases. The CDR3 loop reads CASSPGLSKDNEQFF. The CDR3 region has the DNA TGTGCCAGCAGCCCGGGACTTAGCAAGGACAATGAGCAGTTCTTC.

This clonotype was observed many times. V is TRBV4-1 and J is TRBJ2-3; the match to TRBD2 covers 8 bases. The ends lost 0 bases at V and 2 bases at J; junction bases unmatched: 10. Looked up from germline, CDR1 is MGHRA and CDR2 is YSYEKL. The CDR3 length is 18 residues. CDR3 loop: CASSQDLRSGVITDTQYF. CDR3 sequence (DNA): TGCGCCAGCAGCCAAGATCTTCGTAGCGGGGTGATCACAGATACGCAGTATTTT.

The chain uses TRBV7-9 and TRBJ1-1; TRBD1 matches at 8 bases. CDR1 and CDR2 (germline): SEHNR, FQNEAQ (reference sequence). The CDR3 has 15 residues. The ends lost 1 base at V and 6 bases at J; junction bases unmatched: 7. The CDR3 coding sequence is TGTGCCAGCAGCTTAGGAAGACAGGGGTTGTCTGAAGCTTTCTTT. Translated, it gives CASSLGRQGLSEAFF.

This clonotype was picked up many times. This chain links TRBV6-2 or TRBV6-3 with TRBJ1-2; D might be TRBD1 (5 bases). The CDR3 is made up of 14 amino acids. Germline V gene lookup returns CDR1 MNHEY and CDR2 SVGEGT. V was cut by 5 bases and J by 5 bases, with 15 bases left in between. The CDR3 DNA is TGTGCCAGCAGTCCCGGACAAGCACTTTATGGCTACACCTTC. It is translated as CASSPGQALYGYTF.

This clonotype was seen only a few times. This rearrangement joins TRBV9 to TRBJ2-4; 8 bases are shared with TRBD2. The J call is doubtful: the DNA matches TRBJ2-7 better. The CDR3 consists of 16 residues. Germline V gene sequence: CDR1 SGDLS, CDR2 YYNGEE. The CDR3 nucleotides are TGTGCCAGCAGCGTAGCGGGAGGGGGGGGATCCCACGAGCAGTACTTC. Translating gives CASSVAGGGGSHEQYF.

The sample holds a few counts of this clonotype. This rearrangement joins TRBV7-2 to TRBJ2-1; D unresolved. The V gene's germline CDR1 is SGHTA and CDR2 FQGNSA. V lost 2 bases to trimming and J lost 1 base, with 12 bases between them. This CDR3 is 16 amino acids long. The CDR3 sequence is CTSSLQRVVSYNEQFF. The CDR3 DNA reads TGTACCAGCAGCTTACAACGGGTAGTTTCCTACAATGAGCAGTTCTTC.

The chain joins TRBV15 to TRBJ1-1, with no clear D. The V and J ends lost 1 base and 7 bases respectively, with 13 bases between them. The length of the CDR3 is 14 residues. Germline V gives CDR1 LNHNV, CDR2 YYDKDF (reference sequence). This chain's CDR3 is CATSRVGSSYEAFF. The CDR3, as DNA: TGTGCCACCAGCAGAGTGGGAAGCAGTTATGAAGCTTTCTTT.

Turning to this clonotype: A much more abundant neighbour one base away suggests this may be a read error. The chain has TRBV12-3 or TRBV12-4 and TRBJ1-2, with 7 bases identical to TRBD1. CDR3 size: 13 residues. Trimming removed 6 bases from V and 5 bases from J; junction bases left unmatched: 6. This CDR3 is CASRFRGEYGYTF. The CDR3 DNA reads TGTGCCAGCAGGTTCAGGGGGGAATATGGCTACACCTTC.

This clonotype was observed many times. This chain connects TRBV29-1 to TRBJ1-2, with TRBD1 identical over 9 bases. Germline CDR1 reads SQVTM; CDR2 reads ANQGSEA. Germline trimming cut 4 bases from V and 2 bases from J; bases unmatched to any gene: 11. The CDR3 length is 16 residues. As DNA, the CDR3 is TGCAGCGTTGTTACAGGGGGCGAAGGACTAAACTATGGCTACACCTTC. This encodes CSVVTGGEGLNYGYTF.

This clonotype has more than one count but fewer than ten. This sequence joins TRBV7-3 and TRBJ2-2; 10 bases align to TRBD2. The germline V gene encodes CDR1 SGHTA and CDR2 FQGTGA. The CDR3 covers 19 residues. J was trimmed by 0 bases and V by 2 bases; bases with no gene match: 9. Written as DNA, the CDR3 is TGTGCCAGCAGCTTATACTCTAGCGGGGGCCCACCGAACACCGGGGAGCTGTTTTTT. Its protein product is CASSLYSSGGPPNTGELFF. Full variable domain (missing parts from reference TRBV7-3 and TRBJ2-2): GAGVSQTPSNKVTEKGKYVELRCDPISGHTALYWYRQSLGQGPEFLIYFQGTGAADDSGLPNDRFFAVRPEGSVSTLKIQRTERGDSAVYLCASSLYSSGGPPNTGELFFGEGSRLTVL.

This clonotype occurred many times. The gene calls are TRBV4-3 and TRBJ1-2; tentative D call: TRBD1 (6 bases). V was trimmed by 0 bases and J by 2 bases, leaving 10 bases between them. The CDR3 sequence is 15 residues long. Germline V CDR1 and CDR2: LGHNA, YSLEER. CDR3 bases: TGCGCCAGCAGCCAAGACGGACAGAACAACTATGGCTACACCTTC. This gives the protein CASSQDGQNNYGYTF.

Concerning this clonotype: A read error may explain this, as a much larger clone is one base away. CDR3 DNA: TGCGCCAGCAGCTTTTTCCCGGGCCGCCCAGAGACCCAGTTCTTC. Translated: CASSFFPGRPETQFF. The chain combines TRBV5-1 with TRBJ2-1; unclear D gene. Germline V lookup: CDR1 SGHRS, CDR2 YFSETQ. The CDR3 extends over 15 amino acids. V lost 2 bases and J 13 bases, leaving 22 bases between the germline ends.

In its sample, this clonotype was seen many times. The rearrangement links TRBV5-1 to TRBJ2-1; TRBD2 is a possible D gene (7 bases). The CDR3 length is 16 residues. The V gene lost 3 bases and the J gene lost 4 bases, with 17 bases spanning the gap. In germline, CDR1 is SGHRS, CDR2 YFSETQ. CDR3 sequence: CASSSDVRGTYNEQFF. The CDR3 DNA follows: TGCGCCAGCAGCTCCGATGTGCGGGGGACATACAATGAGCAGTTCTTC. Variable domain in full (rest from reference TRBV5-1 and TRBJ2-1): KAGVTQTPRYLIKTRGQQVTLSCSPISGHRSVSWYQQTPGQGLQFLFEYFSETQRNKGNFPGRFSGRQFSNSRSEMNVSTLELGDSALYLCASSSDVRGTYNEQFFGPGTRLTVL.

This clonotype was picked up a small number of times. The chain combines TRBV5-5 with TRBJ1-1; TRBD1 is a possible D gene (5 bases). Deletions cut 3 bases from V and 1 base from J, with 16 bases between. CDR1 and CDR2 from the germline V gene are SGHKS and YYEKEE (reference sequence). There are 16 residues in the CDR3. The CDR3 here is CASSSGLGGKNTEAFF. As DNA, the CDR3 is TGTGCCAGCAGCTCTGGGTTGGGGGGGAAGAACACTGAAGCTTTCTTT.

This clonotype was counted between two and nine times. In nucleotides, the CDR3 is TGTGCCAGCAGCAAAAAAACCCCCTCCTATAATTCACCCCTCCACTTT. Protein product: CASSKKTPSYNSPLHF. The chain employs TRBV21-1 and TRBJ1-6. TRBV21-1 is a pseudogene segment. The CDR3 has 16 residues.

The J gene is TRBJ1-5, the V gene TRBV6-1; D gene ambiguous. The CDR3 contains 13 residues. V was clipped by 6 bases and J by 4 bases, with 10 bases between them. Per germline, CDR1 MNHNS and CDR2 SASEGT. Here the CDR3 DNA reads TGTGCCAGCAGGGTGGAGGAAAATCAGCCCCAGCATTTT. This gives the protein CASRVEENQPQHF.

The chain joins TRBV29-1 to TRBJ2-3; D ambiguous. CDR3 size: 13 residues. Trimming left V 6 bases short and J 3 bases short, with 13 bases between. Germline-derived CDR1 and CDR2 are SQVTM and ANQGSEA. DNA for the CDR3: TGCAGCGTGATTGGACGGGCTACAGATACGCAGTATTTT. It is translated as CSVIGRATDTQYF.

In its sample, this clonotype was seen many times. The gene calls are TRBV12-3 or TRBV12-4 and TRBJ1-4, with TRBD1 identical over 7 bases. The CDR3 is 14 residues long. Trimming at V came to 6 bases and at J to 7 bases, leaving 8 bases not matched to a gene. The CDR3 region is CASSQRQGGEKLFF. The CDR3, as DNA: TGTGCCAGCAGCCAGCGACAGGGAGGTGAAAAACTGTTTTTT.

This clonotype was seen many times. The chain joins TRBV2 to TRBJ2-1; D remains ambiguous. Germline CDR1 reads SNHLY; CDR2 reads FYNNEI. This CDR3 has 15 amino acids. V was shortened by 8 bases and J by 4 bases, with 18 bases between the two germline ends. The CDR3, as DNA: TGTGCCAGCGCGGTGAGCCCCGCGCTGTACAATGAGCAGTTCTTC. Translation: CASAVSPALYNEQFF.

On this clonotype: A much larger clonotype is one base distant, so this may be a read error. In DNA form, the CDR3 reads TGCGCCAGCAGCTTGACCAGGGCTAGCGGGGGGGATGAGCAGTTCTTC. Protein sequence: CASSLTRASGGDEQFF. The V gene is TRBV5-1, the J gene TRBJ2-1, with TRBD2 matching 12 bases. Germline V gives CDR1 SGHRS, CDR2 YFSETQ. After removal of 1 base from V and 8 bases from J, the junction contained 7 bases not matched to a gene. The CDR3 runs to 16 residues.

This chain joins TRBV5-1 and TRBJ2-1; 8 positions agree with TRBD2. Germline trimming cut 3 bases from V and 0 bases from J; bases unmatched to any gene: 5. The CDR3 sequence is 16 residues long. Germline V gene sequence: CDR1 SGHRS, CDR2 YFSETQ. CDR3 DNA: TGCGCCAGCAGCTCCGGGGGGGTCTACTCCTACAATGAGCAGTTCTTC. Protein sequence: CASSSGGVYSYNEQFF.

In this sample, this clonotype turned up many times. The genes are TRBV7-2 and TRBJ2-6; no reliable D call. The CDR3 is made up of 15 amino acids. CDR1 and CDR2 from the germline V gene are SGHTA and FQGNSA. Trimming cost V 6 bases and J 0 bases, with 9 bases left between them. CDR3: CASRFTGSGANVLTF. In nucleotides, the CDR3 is TGTGCCAGCAGATTTACGGGCTCTGGGGCCAACGTCCTGACTTTC.

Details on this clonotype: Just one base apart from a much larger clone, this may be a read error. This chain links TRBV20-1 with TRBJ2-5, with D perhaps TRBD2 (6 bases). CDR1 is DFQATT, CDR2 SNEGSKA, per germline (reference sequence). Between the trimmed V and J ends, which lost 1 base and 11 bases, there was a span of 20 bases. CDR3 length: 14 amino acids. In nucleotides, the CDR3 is TGCAGTGCTAGAGTAGCGGTGGCTGGCAATGAGCAGTACTTC. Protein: CSARVAVAGNEQYF.

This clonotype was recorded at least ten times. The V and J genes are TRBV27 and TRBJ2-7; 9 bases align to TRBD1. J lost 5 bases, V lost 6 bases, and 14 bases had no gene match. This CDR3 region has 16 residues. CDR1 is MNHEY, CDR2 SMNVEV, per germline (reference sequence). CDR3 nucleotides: TGTGCCAGCAGCCCCACACTCCGGGACAGGGCCAACGAGCAGTACTTC. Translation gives CASSPTLRDRANEQYF.

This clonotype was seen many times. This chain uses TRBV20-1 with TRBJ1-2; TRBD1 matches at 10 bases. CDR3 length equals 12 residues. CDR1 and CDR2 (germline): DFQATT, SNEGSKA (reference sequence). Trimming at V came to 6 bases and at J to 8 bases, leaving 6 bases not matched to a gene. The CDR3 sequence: CSARTGGRGYTF. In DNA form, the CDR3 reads TGCAGTGCACGGACAGGGGGTCGGGGCTACACCTTC.

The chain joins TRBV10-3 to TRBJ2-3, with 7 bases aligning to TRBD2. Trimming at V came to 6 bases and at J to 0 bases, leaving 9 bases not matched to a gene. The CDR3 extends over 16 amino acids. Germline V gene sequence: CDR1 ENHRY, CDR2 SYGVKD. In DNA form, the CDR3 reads TGTGCCATCAGCTCCATTTCGCGGGAGAGCACAGATACGCAGTATTTT. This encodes CAISSISRESTDTQYF.

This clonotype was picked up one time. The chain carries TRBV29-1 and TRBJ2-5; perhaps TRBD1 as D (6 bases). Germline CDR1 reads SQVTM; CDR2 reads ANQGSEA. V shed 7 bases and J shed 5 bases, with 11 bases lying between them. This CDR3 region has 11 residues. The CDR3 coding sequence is TGCAGCGGACAGGTAGTGGAGACCCAGTACTTC. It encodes CSGQVVETQYF.

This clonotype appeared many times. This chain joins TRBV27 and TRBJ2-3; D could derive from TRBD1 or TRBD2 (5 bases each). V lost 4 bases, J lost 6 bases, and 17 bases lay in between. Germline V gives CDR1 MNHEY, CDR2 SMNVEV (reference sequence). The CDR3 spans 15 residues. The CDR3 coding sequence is TGTGCCAGCAGTTCCACGGGACGGCTCTACGATACGCAGTATTTT. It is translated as CASSSTGRLYDTQYF.

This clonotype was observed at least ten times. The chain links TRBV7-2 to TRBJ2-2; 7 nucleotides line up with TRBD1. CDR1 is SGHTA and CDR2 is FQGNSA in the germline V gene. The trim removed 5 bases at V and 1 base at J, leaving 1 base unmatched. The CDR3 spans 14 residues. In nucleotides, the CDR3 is TGTGCCAGCAGCCGGACAGGGAACACCGGGGAGCTGTTTTTT. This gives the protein CASSRTGNTGELFF.